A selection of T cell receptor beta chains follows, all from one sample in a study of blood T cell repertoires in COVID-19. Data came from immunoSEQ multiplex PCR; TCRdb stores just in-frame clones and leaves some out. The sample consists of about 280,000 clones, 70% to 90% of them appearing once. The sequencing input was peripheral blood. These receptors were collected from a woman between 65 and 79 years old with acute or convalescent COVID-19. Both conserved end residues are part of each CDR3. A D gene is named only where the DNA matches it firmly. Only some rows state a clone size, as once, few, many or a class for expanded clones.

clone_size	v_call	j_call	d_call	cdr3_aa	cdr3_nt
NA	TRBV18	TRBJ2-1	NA	CASSGSGSYNEQFF	TGTGCCAGCTCCGGTAGTGGCTCCTACAATGAGCAGTTCTTC
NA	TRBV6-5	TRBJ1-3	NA	CASYDYPGNTIYF	TGTGCCAGCTATGACTACCCCGGAAACACCATATATTTT
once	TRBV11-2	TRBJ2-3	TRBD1	CASSLNRDRGRGTQYF	TGTGCCAGCAGTTTAAACCGGGACAGGGGGCGAGGTACGCAGTATTTT
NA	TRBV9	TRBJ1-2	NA	CASSGQQGSGYTF	TGTGCCAGCAGCGGACAACAGGGAAGCGGCTACACCTTC
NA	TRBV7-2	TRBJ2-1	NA	CASSLSQNNEQFF	TGTGCCAGCAGCTTATCACAGAACAATGAGCAGTTCTTC
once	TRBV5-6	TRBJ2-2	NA	CASSFGPGQNTGELFF	TGTGCCAGCAGCTTTGGCCCGGGACAGAACACCGGGGAGCTGTTTTTT
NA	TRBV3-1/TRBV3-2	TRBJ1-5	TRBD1	CASSPGTGNQPQHF	TGTGCCAGCAGCCCTGGGACAGGCAATCAGCCCCAGCATTTT
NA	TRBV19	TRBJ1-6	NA	CASSTRTSYNSPLHF	TGTGCCAGTAGTACTCGGACATCTTATAATTCACCCCTCCACTTT
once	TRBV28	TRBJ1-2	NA	CASSPRGPGDTF	TGTGCCAGCAGTCCTAGGGGCCCGGGGGACACCTTC
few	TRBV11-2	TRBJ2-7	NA	CASSLYRVDYEQYF	TGTGCCAGCAGCTTGTACAGGGTGGATTACGAGCAGTACTTC
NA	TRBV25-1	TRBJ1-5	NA	CASSEAGGNQPQHF	TGTGCCAGCAGTGAAGCTGGGGGGAATCAGCCCCAGCATTTT
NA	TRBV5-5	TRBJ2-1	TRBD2	CASSLAGRGARNEQFF	TGTGCCAGCAGCTTGGCCGGGCGGGGGGCCCGGAATGAGCAGTTCTTC
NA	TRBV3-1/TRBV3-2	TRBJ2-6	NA	CASSQRPGEVPGANVLTF	TGTGCCAGCAGCCAGCGCCCCGGGGAGGTGCCTGGGGCCAACGTCCTGACTTTC
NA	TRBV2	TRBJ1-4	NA	CASRGGTQEKLFF	TGTGCCAGCAGGGGGGGGACCCAGGAAAAACTGTTTTTT
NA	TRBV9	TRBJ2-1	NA	CASSVGGAINEQFF	TGTGCCAGCAGCGTGGGCGGGGCCATAAATGAGCAGTTCTTC
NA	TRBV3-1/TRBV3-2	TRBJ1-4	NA	CASSGLGGNEKLFF	TGTGCCAGCAGCGGGTTAGGAGGGAATGAAAAACTGTTTTTT
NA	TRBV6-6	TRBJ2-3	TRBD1	CASKGQGGGSIAQYF	TGTGCCAGCAAGGGACAGGGGGGAGGAAGTATCGCGCAGTATTTT
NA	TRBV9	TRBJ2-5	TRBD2	CASSPSGGEVETQYF	TGTGCCAGCAGCCCCTCCGGGGGGGAAGTGGAGACCCAGTACTTC
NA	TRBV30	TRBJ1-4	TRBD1	CAWNTGTGDEKLFF	TGTGCCTGGAACACCGGGACAGGGGATGAAAAACTGTTTTTT
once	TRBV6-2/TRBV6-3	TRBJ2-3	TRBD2	CASSYPRGDYLGTQYF	TGTGCCAGCAGTTACCCCCGCGGGGACTACCTGGGTACGCAGTATTTT
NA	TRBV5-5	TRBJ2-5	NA	CASSLVGTGRRETQYF	TGTGCCAGCAGCTTGGTTGGTACAGGTCGGCGAGAGACCCAGTACTTC
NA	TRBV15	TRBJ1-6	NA	CATSREPGTPLHF	TGTGCCACCAGCAGAGAGCCCGGGACACCCCTCCACTTT
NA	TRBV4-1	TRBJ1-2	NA	CASSQAWSGAPYGYTF	TGCGCCAGCAGCCAAGCCTGGTCAGGGGCTCCCTATGGCTACACCTTC
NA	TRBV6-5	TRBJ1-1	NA	CASRAGSTGKTEAFF	TGTGCCAGCAGAGCGGGGAGTACAGGGAAGACTGAAGCTTTCTTT
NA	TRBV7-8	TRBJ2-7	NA	CASSLSSEQYF	TGTGCCAGCAGCTTAAGCTCCGAGCAGTACTTC
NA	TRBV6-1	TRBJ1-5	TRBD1	CASSEGTGPFQPQHF	TGTGCCAGCAGTGAAGGGACAGGGCCTTTCCAGCCCCAGCATTTT
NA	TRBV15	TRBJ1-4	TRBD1	CATSRDEVQGGEKLFF	TGTGCCACCAGCAGAGATGAGGTACAGGGGGGTGAAAAACTGTTTTTT
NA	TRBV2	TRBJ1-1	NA	CASSNRMNTEAFF	TGTGCCAGCTCGAACAGAATGAACACTGAAGCTTTCTTT
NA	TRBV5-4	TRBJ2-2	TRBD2	CASSSAGGPAGELFF	TGTGCCAGCAGCTCCGCGGGGGGGCCGGCCGGGGAGCTGTTTTTT
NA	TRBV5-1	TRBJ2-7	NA	CASSLAYEQYF	TGCGCCAGCAGCTTGGCATACGAGCAGTACTTC